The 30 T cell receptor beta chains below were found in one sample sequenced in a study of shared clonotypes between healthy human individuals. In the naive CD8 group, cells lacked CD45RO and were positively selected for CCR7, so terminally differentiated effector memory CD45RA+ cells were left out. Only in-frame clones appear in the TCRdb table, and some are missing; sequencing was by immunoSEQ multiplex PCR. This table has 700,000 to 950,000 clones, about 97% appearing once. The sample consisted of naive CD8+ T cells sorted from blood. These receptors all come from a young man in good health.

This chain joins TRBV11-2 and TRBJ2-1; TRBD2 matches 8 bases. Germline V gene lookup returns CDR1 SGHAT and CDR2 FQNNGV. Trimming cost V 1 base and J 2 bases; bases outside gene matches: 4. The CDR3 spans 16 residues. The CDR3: CASSLASGLAYNEQFF. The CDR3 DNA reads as TGTGCCAGCAGCTTAGCTTCGGGACTAGCCTACAATGAGCAGTTCTTC.

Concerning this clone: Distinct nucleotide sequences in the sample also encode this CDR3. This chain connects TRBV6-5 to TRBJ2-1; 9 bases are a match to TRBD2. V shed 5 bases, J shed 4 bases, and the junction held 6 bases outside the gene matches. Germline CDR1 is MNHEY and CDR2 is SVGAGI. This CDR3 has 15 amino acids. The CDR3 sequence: CASSRLAGGYNEQFF. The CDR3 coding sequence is TGTGCCAGCAGTCGCCTGGCGGGAGGGTACAATGAGCAGTTCTTC.

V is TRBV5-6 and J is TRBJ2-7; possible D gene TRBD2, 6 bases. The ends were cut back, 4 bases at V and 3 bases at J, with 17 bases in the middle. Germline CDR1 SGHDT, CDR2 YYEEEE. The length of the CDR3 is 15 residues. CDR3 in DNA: TGTGCCAGCAGCCAAGACCCGGGAGTGCACTACGAGCAGTACTTC. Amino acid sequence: CASSQDPGVHYEQYF.

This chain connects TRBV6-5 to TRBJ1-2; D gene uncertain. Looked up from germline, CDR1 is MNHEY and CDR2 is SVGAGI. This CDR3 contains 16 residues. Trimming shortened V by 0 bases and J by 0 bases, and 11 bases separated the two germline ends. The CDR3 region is CASSYSRVLANYGYTF. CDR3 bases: TGTGCCAGCAGTTACTCAAGGGTCCTAGCTAACTATGGCTACACCTTC.

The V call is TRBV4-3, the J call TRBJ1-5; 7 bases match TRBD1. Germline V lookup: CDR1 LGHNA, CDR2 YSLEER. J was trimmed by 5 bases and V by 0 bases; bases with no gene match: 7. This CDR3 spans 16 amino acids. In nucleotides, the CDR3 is TGCGCCAGCAGCCAAGATCGTGCAGGGGGTTATCAGCCCCAGCATTTT. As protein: CASSQDRAGGYQPQHF.

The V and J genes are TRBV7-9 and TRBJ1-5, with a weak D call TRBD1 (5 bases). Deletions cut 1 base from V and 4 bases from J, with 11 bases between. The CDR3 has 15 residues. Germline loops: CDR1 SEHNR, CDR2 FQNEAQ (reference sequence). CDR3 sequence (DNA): TGTGCCAGCAGCTTAGAGGGGCAGGTAAATCAGCCCCAGCATTTT. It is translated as CASSLEGQVNQPQHF.

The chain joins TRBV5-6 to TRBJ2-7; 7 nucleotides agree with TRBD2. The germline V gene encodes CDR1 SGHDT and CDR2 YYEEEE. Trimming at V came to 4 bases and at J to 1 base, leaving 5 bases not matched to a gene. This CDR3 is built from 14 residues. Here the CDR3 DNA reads TGTGCCAGCAGCCGGGGGGAAGGTTCCTACGAGCAGTACTTC. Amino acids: CASSRGEGSYEQYF.

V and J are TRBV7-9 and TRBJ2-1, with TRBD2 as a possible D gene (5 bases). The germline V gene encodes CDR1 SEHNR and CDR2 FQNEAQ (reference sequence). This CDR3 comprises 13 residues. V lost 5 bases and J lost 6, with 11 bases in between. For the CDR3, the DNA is TGTGCCAGCAGCCCAGAGGACTCCAATGAGCAGTTCTTC. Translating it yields CASSPEDSNEQFF. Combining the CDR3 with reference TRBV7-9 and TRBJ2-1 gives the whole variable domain DTGVSQNPRHKITKRGQNVTFRCDPISEHNRLYWYRQTLGQGPEFLTYFQNEAQLEKSRLLSDRFSAERPKGSFSTLEIQRTEQGDSAMYLCASSPEDSNEQFFGPGTRLTVL.

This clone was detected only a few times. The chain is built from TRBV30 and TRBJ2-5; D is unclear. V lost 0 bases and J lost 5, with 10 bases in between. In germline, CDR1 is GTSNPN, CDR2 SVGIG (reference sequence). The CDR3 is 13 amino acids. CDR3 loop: CAWSVTAVETQYF. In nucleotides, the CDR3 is TGTGCCTGGAGTGTAACCGCCGTGGAGACCCAGTACTTC.

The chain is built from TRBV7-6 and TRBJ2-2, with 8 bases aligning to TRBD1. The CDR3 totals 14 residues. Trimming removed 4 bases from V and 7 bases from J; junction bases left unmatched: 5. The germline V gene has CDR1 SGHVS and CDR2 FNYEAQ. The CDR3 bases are TGTGCCAGCAGCTACAGGGGGTTGGGCGGGGAGCTGTTTTTT. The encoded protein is CASSYRGLGGELFF.

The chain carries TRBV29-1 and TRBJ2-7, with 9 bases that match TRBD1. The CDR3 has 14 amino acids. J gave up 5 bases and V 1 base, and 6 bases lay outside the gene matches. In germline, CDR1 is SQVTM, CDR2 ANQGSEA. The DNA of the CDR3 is TGCAGCGTTGAAGCCGGGACAGGGCTCAACGAGCAGTACTTC. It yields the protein CSVEAGTGLNEQYF.

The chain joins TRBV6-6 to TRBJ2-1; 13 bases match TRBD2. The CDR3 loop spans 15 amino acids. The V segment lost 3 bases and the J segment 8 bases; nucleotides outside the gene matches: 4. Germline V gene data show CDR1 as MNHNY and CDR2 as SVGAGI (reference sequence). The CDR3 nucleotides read TGTGCCAGCAGTTATACTAGCGGGAGGGGTCATGAGCAGTTCTTC. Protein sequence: CASSYTSGRGHEQFF.

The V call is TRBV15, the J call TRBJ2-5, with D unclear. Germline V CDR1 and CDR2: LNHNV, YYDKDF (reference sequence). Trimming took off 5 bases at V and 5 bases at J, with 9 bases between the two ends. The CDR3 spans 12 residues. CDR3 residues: CATSGTAETQYF. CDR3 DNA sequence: TGTGCCACCAGCGGAACCGCGGAGACCCAGTACTTC.

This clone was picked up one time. CDR3 bases: TGTGCCAGCAGACAAAGACTAGCGGGAGTATATGAGCAGTTCTTC. Protein sequence: CASRQRLAGVYEQFF. The chain combines TRBV6-1 with TRBJ2-1; TRBD2 matches at 12 bases. Looked up from germline, CDR1 is MNHNS and CDR2 is SASEGT. V was clipped by 6 bases and J by 8 bases; unmatched bases: 8. The CDR3 totals 15 residues.

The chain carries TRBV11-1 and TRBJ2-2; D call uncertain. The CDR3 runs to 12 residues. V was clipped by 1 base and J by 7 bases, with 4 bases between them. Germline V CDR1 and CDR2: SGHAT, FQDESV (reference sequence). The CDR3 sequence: CASSLVFGELFF. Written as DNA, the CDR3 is TGTGCCAGCAGCTTAGTTTTCGGGGAGCTGTTTTTT.

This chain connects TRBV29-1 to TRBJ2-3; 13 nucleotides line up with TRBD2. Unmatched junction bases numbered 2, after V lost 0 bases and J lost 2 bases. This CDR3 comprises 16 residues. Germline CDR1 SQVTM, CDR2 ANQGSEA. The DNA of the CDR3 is TGCAGCGTTGAAGAGGGACTAGCGGGGATCACAGATACGCAGTATTTT. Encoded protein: CSVEEGLAGITDTQYF.

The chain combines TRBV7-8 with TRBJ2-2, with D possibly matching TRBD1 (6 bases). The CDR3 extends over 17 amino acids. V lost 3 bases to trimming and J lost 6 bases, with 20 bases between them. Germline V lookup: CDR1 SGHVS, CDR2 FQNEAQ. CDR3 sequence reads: CASSLPRDMALAGELFF. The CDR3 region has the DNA TGTGCCAGCAGCTTGCCCCGGGACATGGCGTTAGCCGGGGAGCTGTTTTTT.

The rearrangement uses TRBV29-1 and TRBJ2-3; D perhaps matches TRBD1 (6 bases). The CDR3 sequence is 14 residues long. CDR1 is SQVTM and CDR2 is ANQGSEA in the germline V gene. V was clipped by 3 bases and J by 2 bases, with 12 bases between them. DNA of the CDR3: TGCAGCGTTGATGGGGACACTATCACAGATACGCAGTATTTT. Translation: CSVDGDTITDTQYF.

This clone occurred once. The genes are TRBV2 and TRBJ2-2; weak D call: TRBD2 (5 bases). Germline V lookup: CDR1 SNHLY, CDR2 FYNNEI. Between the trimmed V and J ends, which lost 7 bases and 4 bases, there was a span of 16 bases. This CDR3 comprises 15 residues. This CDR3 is CASIGGNVVTGELFF. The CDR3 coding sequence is TGTGCCAGCATTGGAGGTAACGTGGTCACCGGGGAGCTGTTTTTT.

The CDR3 is CASQVFYNEQFF. DNA of the CDR3: TGTGCCAGCCAGGTATTCTACAATGAGCAGTTCTTC. The gene calls are TRBV7-2 and TRBJ2-1; D ambiguous. CDR1 is SGHTA and CDR2 is FQGNSA in the germline V gene. This CDR3 is 12 amino acids long. V lost 8 bases and J 3 bases, leaving 8 bases between the germline ends.

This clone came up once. CDR3 loop: CSVEEGLSYEQYF. Here the CDR3 DNA reads TGCAGCGTTGAAGAAGGGCTCTCCTACGAGCAGTACTTC. This rearrangement joins TRBV29-1 to TRBJ2-7; no definite D call. Germline CDR1 is SQVTM and CDR2 is ANQGSEA. CDR3 length: 13 residues. The V end was cut by 0 bases, the J end by 0 bases, with 6 bases between.

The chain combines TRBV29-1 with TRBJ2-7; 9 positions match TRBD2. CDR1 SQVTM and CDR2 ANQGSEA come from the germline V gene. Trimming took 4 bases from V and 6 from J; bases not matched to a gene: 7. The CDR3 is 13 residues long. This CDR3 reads CSVALAGVSEQYF. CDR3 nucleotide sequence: TGCAGCGTTGCCTTAGCGGGAGTTAGCGAGCAGTACTTC.

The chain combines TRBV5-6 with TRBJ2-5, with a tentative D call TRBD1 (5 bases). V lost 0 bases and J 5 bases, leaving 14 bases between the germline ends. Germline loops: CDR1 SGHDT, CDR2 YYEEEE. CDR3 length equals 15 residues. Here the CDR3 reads CASSLVQGIFETQYF. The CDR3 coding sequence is TGTGCCAGCAGCTTGGTTCAGGGTATATTCGAGACCCAGTACTTC.

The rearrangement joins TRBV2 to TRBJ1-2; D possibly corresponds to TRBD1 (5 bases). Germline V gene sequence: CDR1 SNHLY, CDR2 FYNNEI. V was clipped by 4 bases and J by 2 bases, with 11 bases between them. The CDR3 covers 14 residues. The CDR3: CASSVSGTNYGYTF. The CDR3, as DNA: TGTGCCAGCAGTGTTTCCGGGACCAACTATGGCTACACCTTC.

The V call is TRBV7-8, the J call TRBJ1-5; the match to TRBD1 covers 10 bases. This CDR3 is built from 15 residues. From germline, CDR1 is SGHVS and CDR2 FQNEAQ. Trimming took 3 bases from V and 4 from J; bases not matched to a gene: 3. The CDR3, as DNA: TGTGCCAGCAGCTTTGGGACAGGGGTAAATCAGCCCCAGCATTTT. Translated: CASSFGTGVNQPQHF.

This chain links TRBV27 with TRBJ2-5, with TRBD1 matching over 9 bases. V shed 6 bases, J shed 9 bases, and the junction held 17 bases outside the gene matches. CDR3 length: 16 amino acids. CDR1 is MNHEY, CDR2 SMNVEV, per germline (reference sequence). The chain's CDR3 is CASSSLGQGRTEAQYF. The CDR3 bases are TGTGCCAGCAGCTCTCTAGGACAGGGGAGAACGGAGGCCCAGTACTTC.

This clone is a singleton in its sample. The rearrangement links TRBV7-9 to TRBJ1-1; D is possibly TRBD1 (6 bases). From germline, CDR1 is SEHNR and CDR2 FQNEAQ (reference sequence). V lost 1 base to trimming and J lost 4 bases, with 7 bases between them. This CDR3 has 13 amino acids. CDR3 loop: CASSLGGATEAFF. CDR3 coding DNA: TGTGCCAGCAGCTTAGGGGGGGCCACTGAAGCTTTCTTT.

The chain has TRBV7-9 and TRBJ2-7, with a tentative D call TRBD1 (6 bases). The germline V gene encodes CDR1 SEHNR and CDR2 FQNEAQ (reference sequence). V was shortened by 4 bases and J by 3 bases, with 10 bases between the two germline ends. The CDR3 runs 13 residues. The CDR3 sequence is CASSWTARYEQYF. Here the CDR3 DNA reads TGTGCCAGCAGCTGGACAGCGCGCTACGAGCAGTACTTC.

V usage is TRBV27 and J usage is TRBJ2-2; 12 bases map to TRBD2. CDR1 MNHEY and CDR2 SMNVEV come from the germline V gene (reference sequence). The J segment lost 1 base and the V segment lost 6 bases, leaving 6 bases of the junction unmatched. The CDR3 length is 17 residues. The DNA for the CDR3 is TGTGCCAGCAGACTAGCGGGAGGTCGCCTGAACACCGGGGAGCTGTTTTTT. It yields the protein CASRLAGGRLNTGELFF.

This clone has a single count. In DNA, the CDR3 is TGTGCCAGCAGTGAAGTGCGGTTTACTCATCAGCCCCAGCATTTT. It specifies CASSEVRFTHQPQHF. The rearrangement joins TRBV6-1 to TRBJ1-5; D remains unclear. CDR1 and CDR2 from the germline V gene are MNHNS and SASEGT. CDR3 length equals 15 residues. Trimming took 1 base from V and 5 from J, leaving 12 bases between them.